This TCR beta chain derives from a study of siplizumab effects on memory and regulatory T cells. Overall study context: Investigators ran mixed lymphocyte reactions in pairs, testing siplizumab at roughly 1 ug/mL against no drug.

An approximately six-day coculture at 37°C was performed with the mixed lymphocyte reaction cells. Some clones are missing from TCRdb's copy, which holds only in-frame ones; the method was immunoSEQ multiplex PCR. This sample has about 3,400 clones; 55% to 65% occur once, and the top ten carry under 55%. With respect to this clone: Antigen unknown.

Points from the study as a whole: The alloreactive clones that mapped to unstimulated subsets made up only a minor fraction. Proliferating Tregs taken from siplizumab cultures were not shown to have a confirmed suppressive function. Only a minority of proliferating CD4+ or CD8+ clones had an assignable naive or memory phenotype, with roughly 80-96% lacking one.

CDR1 KGHSH and CDR2 LQKENI come from the germline V gene. V shed 2 bases and J shed 5 bases, with 15 bases lying between them. The CDR3 covers 15 residues. The chain combines TRBV18 with TRBJ1-1; D uncertain. The receptor's source is a human donor in good health; the cells came from an allogeneic mixed lymphocyte reaction. Some clones in this sample may be carry-over from other donors' samples. Sequenced input: CFSE-low (dividing) CD8+ T cells sorted from an allogeneic mixed lymphocyte reaction. The CDR3 coding sequence is TGTGCCAGCTCACCAGCTTCGGGGTTCTGGACTGAAGCTTTCTTT. It codes for CASSPASGFWTEAFF.